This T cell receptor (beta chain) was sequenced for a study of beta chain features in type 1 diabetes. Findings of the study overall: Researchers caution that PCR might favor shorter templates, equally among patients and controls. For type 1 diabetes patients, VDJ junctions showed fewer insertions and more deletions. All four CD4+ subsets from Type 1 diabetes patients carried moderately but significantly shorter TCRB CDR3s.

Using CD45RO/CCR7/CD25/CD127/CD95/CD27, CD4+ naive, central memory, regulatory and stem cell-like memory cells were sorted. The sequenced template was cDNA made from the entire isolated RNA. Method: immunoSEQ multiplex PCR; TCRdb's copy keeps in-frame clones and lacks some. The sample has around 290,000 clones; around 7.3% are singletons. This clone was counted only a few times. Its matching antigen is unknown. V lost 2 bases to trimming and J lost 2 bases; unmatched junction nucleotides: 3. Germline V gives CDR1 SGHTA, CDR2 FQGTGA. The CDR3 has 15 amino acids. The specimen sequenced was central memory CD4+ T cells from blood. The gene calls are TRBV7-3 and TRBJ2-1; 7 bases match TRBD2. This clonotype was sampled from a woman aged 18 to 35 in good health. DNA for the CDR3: TGTGCCAGCAGCTTAGGCGGGAGTACCTACAATGAGCAGTTCTTC. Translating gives CASSLGGSTYNEQFF.